This TCR beta chain comes out of a study of blood T cell repertoires in COVID-19. At the level of the study: The United States, Italy and Spain were the sources of the acute and convalescent COVID-19 samples. The cDNA or gDNA used as material had been derived from T cells, B-cell-depleted T cells, or PBMCs.

Per the original data handling: Estimates of nucleated cell counts were drawn from the amplification of reference gene primers. Libraries were prepared by immunoSEQ multiplex PCR; TCRdb keeps only in-frame clonotypes and omits some of them. V, J and clone size were drawn from that table, and D and trimming were deduced from the DNA. This table holds about 110,000 clones, about three quarters found once. Trimming left V 2 bases short and J 3 bases short, with 8 bases between. In germline, CDR1 is MDHEN, CDR2 SYDVKM. The CDR3 has 14 amino acids. Sequenced material: peripheral blood. This chain uses TRBV28 with TRBJ2-1, with unresolved D. The receptor was isolated from a middle-aged woman with acute or convalescent COVID-19. CDR3 region: CASSLISVYNEQFF. The CDR3, as DNA: TGTGCCAGCAGTTTAATTTCGGTCTACAATGAGCAGTTCTTC.